This T cell receptor (beta chain) derives from a study of T cells expressing NK-cell markers. This CDR3 region has 15 residues. Per the germline V gene, CDR1 is ENHRY and CDR2 is SYGVKD. Study findings and constraints: Questions lingered over whether expanded NKG2C+ T cell clones were HCMV-specific.

Comments on this clonotype: What it binds is unknown.

Using the 5' RACE reads, TCRdb records one entry per CDR3 protein without DNA. The specimen's table records 200,000 to 300,000 distinct CDR3 sequences. V usage is TRBV10-3 and J usage is TRBJ2-7; as DNA is missing, the TRBD2 call by TCRdb cannot be tested. This clonotype was sampled from a woman between 18 and 70 years old in good health. Material: blood T cells: a sorted CD56 or NKG2C T cell subset, CD4+ or CD8+ T cells, or bulk PBMC T cells (not recorded which). This CDR3 is CAISEAAGRTSEQYF.